This T cell receptor beta chain was sequenced during a study of blood T cell repertoires in COVID-19. Whole-study context: Spain, Italy and the United States supplied samples that represented acute and convalescent COVID-19.

Method: immunoSEQ multiplex PCR; TCRdb's copy keeps in-frame clones and lacks some. This table has 200,000 to 250,000 clones, roughly 84% appearing once. In terms of age and location, participants ranged from roughly 18 to 90 years and lived in about two dozen US areas. The CDR3 has 13 amino acids. CDR1 is MNHEY, CDR2 SVGEGT, per germline. Between the trimmed V and J ends, which lost 6 bases and 2 bases, there was a span of 11 bases. This clonotype was obtained from a woman between 40 and 55 years old who had recovered from COVID-19. This chain uses TRBV6-2 or TRBV6-3 with TRBJ2-7; D ambiguous. Sequencing used PBMCs or T cells enriched from blood (not recorded which). DNA of the CDR3: TGTGCCAGCAGCCGCCGTGGGCCCTACGAGCAGTACGTC. This sequence encodes CASSRRGPYEQYV.